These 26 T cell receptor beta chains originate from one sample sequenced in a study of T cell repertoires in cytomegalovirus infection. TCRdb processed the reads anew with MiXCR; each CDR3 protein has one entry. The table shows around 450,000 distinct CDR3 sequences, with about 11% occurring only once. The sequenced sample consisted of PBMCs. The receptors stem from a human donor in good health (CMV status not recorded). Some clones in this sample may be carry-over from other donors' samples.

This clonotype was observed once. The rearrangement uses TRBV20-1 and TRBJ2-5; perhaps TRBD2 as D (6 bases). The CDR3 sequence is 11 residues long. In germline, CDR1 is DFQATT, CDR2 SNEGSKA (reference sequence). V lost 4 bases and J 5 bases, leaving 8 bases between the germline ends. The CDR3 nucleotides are TGCAGTGCTAAGGGGAGGGAGACCCAGTACTTC. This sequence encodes CSAKGRETQYF.

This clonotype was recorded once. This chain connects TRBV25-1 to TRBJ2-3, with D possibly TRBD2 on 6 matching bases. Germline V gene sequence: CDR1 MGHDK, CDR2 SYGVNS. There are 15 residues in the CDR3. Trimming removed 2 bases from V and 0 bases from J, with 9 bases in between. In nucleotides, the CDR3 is TGTGCCAGCAGTGAAGCGGGACCGAGCACAGATACGCAGTATTTT. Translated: CASSEAGPSTDTQYF. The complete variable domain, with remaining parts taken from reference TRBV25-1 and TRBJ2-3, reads EADIYQTPRYLVIGTGKKITLECSQTMGHDKMYWYQQDPGMELHLIHYSYGVNSTEKGDLSSESTVSRIRTEHFPLTLESARPSHTSQYLCASSEAGPSTDTQYFGPGTRLTVL.

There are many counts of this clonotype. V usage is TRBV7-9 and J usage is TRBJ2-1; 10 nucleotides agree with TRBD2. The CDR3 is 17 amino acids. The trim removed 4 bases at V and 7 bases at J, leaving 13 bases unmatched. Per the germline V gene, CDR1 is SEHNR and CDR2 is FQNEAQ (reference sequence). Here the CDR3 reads CASSSQAGGLLNNEQFF. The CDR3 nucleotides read TGTGCCAGCAGCTCCCAAGCGGGGGGGCTCCTTAATAATGAGCAGTTCTTC. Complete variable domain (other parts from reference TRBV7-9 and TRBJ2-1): DTGVSQNPRHKITKRGQNVTFRCDPISEHNRLYWYRQTLGQGPEFLTYFQNEAQLEKSRLLSDRFSAERPKGSFSTLEIQRTEQGDSAMYLCASSSQAGGLLNNEQFFGPGTRLTVL.

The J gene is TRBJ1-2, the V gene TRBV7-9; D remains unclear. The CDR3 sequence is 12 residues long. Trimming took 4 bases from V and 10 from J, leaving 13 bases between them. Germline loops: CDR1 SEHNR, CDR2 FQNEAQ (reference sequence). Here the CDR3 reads CASSSGGILYTF. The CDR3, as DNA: TGTGCCAGCAGCTCCGGAGGGATTCTCTACACCTTC.

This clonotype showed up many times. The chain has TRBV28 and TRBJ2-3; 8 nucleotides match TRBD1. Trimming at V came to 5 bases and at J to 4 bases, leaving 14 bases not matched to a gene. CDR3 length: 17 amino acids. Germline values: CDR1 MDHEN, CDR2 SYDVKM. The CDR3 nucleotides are TGTGCCAGCAGTCTTACCCAATGGACAGGGAACTCAGATACGCAGTATTTT. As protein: CASSLTQWTGNSDTQYF.

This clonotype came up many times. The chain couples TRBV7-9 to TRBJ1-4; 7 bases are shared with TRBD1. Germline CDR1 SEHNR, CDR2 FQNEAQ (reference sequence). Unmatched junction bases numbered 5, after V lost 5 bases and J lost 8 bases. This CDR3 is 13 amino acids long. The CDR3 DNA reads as TGTGCCAGCAGCCGAGCAGGGGGGGAAAAACTGTTTTTT. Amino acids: CASSRAGGEKLFF.

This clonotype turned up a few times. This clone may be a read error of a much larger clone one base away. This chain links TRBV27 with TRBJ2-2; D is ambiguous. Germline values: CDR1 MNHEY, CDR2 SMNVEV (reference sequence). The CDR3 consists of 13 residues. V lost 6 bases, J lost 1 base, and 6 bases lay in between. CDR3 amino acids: CASRLLNTGELFF. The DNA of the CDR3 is TGTGCCAGCAGATTACTGAACACCGGGGAGCTGTTTTTT.

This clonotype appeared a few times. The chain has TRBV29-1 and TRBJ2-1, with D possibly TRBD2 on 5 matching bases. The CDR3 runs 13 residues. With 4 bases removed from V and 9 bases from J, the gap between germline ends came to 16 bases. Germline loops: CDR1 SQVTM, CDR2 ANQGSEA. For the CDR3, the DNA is TGCAGCGTTGCAAGCGGTCTTCCCCGTGAGCAGTTCTTC. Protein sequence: CSVASGLPREQFF.

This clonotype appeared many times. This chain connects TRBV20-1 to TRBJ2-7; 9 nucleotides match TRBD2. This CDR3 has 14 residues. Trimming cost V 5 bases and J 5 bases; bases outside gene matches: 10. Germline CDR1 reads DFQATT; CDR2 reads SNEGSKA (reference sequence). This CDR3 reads CSARTGGGANEQYF. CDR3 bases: TGCAGTGCTCGGACCGGCGGGGGGGCAAACGAGCAGTACTTC.

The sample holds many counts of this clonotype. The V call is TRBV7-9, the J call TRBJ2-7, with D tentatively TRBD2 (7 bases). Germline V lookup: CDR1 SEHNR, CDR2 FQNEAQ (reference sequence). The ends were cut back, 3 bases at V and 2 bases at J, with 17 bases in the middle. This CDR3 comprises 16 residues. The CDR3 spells CASSFEGGFGAYEQYF. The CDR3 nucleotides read TGTGCCAGCAGCTTCGAGGGGGGGTTTGGGGCCTACGAGCAGTACTTC.

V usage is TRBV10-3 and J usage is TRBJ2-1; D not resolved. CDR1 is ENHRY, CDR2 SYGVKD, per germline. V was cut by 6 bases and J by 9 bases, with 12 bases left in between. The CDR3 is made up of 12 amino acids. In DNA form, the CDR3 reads TGTGCCATCAGCTCTGACTCTGGTGAGCAGTTCTTC. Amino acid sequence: CAISSDSGEQFF.

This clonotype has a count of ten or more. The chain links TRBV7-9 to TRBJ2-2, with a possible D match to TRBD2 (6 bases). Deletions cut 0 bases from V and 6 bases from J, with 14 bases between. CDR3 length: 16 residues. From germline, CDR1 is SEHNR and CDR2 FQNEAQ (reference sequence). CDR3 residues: CASSLALGSTPGELFF. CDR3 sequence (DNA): TGTGCCAGCAGCTTAGCGCTCGGGAGCACACCCGGGGAGCTGTTTTTT. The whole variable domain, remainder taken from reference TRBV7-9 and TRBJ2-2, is DTGVSQNPRHKITKRGQNVTFRCDPISEHNRLYWYRQTLGQGPEFLTYFQNEAQLEKSRLLSDRFSAERPKGSFSTLEIQRTEQGDSAMYLCASSLALGSTPGELFFGEGSRLTVL.

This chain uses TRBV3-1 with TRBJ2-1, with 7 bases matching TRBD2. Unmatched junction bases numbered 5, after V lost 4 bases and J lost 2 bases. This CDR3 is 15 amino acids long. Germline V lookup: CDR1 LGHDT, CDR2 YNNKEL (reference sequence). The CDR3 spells CASSPRGVTYNEQFF. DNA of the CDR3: TGTGCCAGCAGCCCCCGGGGGGTCACCTACAATGAGCAGTTCTTC.

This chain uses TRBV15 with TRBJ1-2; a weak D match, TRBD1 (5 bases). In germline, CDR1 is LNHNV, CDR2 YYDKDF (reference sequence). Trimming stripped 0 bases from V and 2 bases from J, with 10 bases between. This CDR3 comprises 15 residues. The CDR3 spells CATSRDRGSNYGYTF. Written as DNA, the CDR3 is TGTGCCACCAGCAGAGATAGGGGTTCAAACTATGGCTACACCTTC.

Written as DNA, the CDR3 is TGCAGTGCTAGAATTCCTAGCGGGAGTACCCAATACGAGCAGTACTTC. As protein: CSARIPSGSTQYEQYF. The gene calls are TRBV20-1 and TRBJ2-7, with 10 bases that match TRBD2. This CDR3 region has 16 residues. Germline V gene sequence: CDR1 DFQATT, CDR2 SNEGSKA (reference sequence). V lost 2 bases to trimming and J lost 4 bases; unmatched junction nucleotides: 11.

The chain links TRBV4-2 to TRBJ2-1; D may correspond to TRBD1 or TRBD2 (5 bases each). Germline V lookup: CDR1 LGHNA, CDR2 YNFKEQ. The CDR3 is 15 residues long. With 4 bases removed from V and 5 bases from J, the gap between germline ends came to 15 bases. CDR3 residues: CASSPVWGSNNEQFF. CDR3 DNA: TGTGCCAGCAGCCCCGTATGGGGGAGTAACAATGAGCAGTTCTTC.

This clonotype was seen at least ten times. CDR3 in DNA: TGTGCCAGCAGCTTAAGTGGGGGTGGATACTACGAGCAGTACTTC. This translates into CASSLSGGGYYEQYF. The rearrangement links TRBV7-2 to TRBJ2-7, with D perhaps given as TRBD1 or TRBD2 (5 bases each). The CDR3 contains 15 residues. With 2 bases removed from V and 3 bases from J, the gap between germline ends came to 14 bases. CDR1 is SGHTA and CDR2 is FQGNSA in the germline V gene.

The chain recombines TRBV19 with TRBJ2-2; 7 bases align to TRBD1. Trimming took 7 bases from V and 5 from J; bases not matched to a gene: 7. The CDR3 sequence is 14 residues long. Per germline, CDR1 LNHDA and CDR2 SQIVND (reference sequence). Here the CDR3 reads CASKDRIQTGELFF. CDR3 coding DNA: TGTGCCAGTAAGGACAGGATTCAAACCGGGGAGCTGTTTTTT.

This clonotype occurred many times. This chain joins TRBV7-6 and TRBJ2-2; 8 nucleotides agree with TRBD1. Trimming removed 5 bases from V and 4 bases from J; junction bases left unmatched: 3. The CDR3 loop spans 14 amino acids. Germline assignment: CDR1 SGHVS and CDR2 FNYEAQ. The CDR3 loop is CASSPDRGTGELFF. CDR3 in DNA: TGTGCCAGCAGCCCTGACAGGGGCACCGGGGAGCTGTTTTTT.

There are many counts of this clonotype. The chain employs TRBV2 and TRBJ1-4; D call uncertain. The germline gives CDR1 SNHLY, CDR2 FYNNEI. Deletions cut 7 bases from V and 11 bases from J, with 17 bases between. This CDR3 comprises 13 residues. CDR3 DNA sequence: TGTGCCAGCACTGAGGAGGCAATGCTGAAACTGTTTTTT. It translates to CASTEEAMLKLFF.

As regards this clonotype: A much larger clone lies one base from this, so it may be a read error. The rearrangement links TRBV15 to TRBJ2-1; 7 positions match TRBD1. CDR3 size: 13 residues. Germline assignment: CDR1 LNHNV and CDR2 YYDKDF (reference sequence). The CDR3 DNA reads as TGTGCCACCAGCAGGGTACAGGGGAATGAGCACTTCTTC. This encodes CATSRVQGNEHFF. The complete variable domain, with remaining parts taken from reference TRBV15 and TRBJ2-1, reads DAMVIQNPRYQVTQFGKPVTLSCSQTLNHNVMYWYQQKSSQAPKLLFHYYDKDFNNEADTPDNFQSRRPNTSFCFLDIRSPGLGDTAMYLCATSRVQGNEHFFGPGTRLTVL.

The CDR3 coding sequence is TGTGCCACTTCCCCGTCCCCGGGGGGCACCGGGGAGCTGTTTTTT. Translation gives CATSPSPGGTGELFF. The chain joins TRBV25-1 to TRBJ2-2; 7 bases agree with TRBD2. The CDR3 totals 15 residues. In germline, CDR1 is MGHDK, CDR2 SYGVNS. V lost 10 bases and J lost 4; bases outside the gene matches: 12.

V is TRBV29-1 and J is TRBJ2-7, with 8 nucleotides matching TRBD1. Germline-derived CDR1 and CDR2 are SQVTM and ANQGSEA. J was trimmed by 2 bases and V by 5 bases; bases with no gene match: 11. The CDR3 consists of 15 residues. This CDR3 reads CSVSRDRTSTYEQYF. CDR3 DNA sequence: TGCAGCGTTTCCCGGGACAGGACCTCCACCTACGAGCAGTACTTC.

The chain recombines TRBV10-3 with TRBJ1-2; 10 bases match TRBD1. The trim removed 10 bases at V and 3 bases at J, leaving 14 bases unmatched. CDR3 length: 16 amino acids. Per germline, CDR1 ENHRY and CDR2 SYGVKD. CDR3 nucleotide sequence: TGTGCCACCCGACAGGGGGCGCAGAGCGTGGACTATGGCTACACCTTC. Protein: CATRQGAQSVDYGYTF.

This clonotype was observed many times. CDR3 region: CASSYSGGRFADTQYF. Here the CDR3 DNA reads TGTGCCAGCAGTTACTCTGGCGGGAGATTCGCAGATACGCAGTATTTT. V and J are TRBV6-5 and TRBJ2-3; 7 nucleotides align to TRBD2. Losses at the gene ends were 0 bases for V and 4 bases for J; bases not matched to a gene: 7. Per germline, CDR1 MNHEY and CDR2 SVGAGI. The CDR3 is 16 residues long.

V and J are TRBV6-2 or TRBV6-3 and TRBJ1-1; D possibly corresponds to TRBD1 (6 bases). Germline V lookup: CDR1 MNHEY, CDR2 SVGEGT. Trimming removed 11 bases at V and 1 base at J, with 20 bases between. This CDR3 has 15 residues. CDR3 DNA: TGTGCCTCGACTTTCTGGGGGCAGACGAACACTGAAGCTTTCTTT. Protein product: CASTFWGQTNTEAFF.